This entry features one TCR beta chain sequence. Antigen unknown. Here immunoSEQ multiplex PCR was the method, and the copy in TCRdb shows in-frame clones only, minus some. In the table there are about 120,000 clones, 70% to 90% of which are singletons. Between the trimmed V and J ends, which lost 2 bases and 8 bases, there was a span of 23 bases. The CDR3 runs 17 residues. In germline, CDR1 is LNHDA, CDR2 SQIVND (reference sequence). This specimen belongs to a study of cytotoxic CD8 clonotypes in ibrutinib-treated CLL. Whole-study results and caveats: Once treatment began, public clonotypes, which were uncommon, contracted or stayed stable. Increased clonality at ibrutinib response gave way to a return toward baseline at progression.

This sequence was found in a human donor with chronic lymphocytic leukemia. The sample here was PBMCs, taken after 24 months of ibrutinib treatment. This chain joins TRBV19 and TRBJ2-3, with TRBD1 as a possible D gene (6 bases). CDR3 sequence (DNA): TGTGCCAGTAGTATAACCAGGGGTCGCGGGCCGCAGGGTACGCAGTATTTT. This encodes CASSITRGRGPQGTQYF.